This TCR beta chain was profiled in a study of T cells in Graves' hyperthyroidism and ophthalmopathy. The CDR3 consists of 14 residues. Germline assignment: CDR1 KGHDR and CDR2 SFDVKD. Notes on this clonotype: The junction departs from germline at one end; a sequencing error may be responsible.

Regions amplified from RNA transcripts were the TCR beta CDR3 regions. A set of HTBI primers served as the primers for a first-round RT-PCR of the TCR CDR3. TCRdb used MiXCR to reprocess the multiplex PCR reads, holding one entry per CDR3 protein. The data show over 250,000 distinct CDR3 sequences, with about 25% seen just once and about 30% held by the top ten. This clonotype was sampled from a middle-aged man with Graves' hyperthyroidism that later progressed to Graves' ophthalmopathy. The sample taken for sequencing was blood. This chain uses TRBV24-1 with TRBJ2-2; no reliable D call. The chain's CDR3 is CAASSSSPVGELFF. CDR3 nucleotide sequence: TGTGCCGCCAGTTCTTCGAGTCCTGTCGGGGAGCTGTTTTTT.